This TCR beta chain is from a study of control samples from healthy donors and cancer patients. The V and J ends lost 0 bases and 7 bases, in that order; junction bases with no gene match: 10. Germline V gives CDR1 LGHNA, CDR2 YSLEER. CDR3 size: 18 residues. Sequenced by immunoSEQ multiplex PCR; TCRdb stores in-frame clones only, minus some. The sample holds about 140,000 clones, 88% seen once. This clone showed up just once. Sample: blood. This TCR came from a man between 18 and 35 years old in good health. J is TRBJ2-2 and V is TRBV4-3; 11 bases line up with TRBD2. The CDR3 loop is CASSQEGASGGPSGELFF. The CDR3 nucleotides are TGCGCCAGCAGCCAAGAAGGTGCTAGCGGGGGGCCGAGCGGGGAGCTGTTTTTT.